This T cell receptor beta chain was found in a study of T-cell reconstitution after alpha-beta-depleted transplantation in children. Library preparation (for TCRbeta) was performed with unique molecular identifiers. Each CDR3 protein is one row after TCRdb ran MiXCR on the PCR reads. The sample comprises some 150,000 distinct CDR3 sequences, 8% to 10% of which are singletons, and around 18% rests with the top ten. In its sample, this clonotype was seen many times. Its antigen remains unknown. Findings of the study overall: Fresh T-cell production supplied most of the T-cell counts and diversity seen one year after transplant. From surviving recipient T cells and thymic progenitors came the high day-60 TCRbeta diversity observed in some patients. After transplant, at about two months, alpha-beta T cells were reportedly derived from several hundred expanded graft clones.

The sample consisted of PBMCs, mostly from graft donor cells, taken 180 days after TCRalphabeta/CD19-depleted stem cell transplant. This clonotype was obtained from a female patient aged 2 to 10 who had a stem cell transplant for congenital amegakaryocytic thrombocytopenia, so the T cells may come from the graft donor.

CDR3 sequence: CASSLTGDPPNSPLHF. The DNA of the CDR3 is TGCGCCAGCAGCTTGACAGGGGACCCACCGAATTCACCCCTCCACTTT. The rearrangement joins TRBV5-1 to TRBJ1-6, with 7 bases that match TRBD1. From germline, CDR1 is SGHRS and CDR2 YFSETQ. J gave up 7 bases and V 1 base, and 8 bases lay outside the gene matches. CDR3 size: 16 residues.